A single sample gave rise to the 24 T cell receptor beta chains below, sequenced in a study of blood T cell repertoires in COVID-19. Measured with immunoSEQ multiplex PCR; TCRdb has only the in-frame clones, and not every one. The sample yields 200,000 to 250,000 clones, about 84% seen once. The sample consisted of PBMCs or T cells enriched from blood (not recorded which). The receptors derive from a man aged 25-45 years with acute COVID-19.

This clone turned up a few times. The chain is built from TRBV7-2 and TRBJ2-3; perhaps TRBD2 as D (6 bases). Between the trimmed V and J ends, which lost 5 bases and 3 bases, there was a span of 18 bases. The V gene's germline CDR1 is SGHTA and CDR2 FQGNSA. The CDR3 contains 16 residues. CDR3 sequence: CASSLTSRTTTDTQYF. In DNA form, the CDR3 reads TGTGCCAGCAGCCTAACAAGCCGGACTACGACAGATACGCAGTATTTT. Combining the CDR3 with reference TRBV7-2 and TRBJ2-3 gives the whole variable domain GAGVSQSPSNKVTEKGKDVELRCDPISGHTALYWYRQSLGQGLEFLIYFQGNSAPDKSGLPSDRFSAERTGGSVSTLTIQRTQQEDSAVYLCASSLTSRTTTDTQYFGPGTRLTVL.

This clone was recorded a few times. CDR3 loop: CASKEYNSPLHF. CDR3 nucleotide sequence: TGTGCCAGCAAAGAGTATAATTCACCCCTCCACTTT. The rearrangement joins TRBV6-5 to TRBJ1-6, with no clear D. Between the trimmed V and J ends, which lost 7 bases and 4 bases, there was a span of 5 bases. Germline V gene data show CDR1 as MNHEY and CDR2 as SVGAGI. The CDR3 sequence is 12 residues long.

V usage is TRBV7-2 and J usage is TRBJ1-2; D is unresolved. The CDR3 contains 12 residues. With 1 base removed from V and 8 bases from J, the gap between germline ends came to 8 bases. Per the germline V gene, CDR1 is SGHTA and CDR2 is FQGNSA. The CDR3: CASSLGGRGYTF. DNA for the CDR3: TGTGCCAGCAGCTTAGGAGGGAGAGGCTACACCTTC.

The chain combines TRBV4-1 with TRBJ2-5; maybe TRBD2 (6 bases). V lost 2 bases and J 5 bases, leaving 21 bases between the germline ends. The CDR3 totals 17 residues. CDR1 is MGHRA and CDR2 is YSYEKL in the germline V gene. The CDR3 nucleotides are TGCGCCAGCAGCCAACCGGATATAGGGGACTGGGGGGAGACCCAGTACTTC. This encodes CASSQPDIGDWGETQYF.

The chain links TRBV5-5 to TRBJ1-2; 9 positions match TRBD1. The CDR3 totals 16 residues. Germline loops: CDR1 SGHKS, CDR2 YYEKEE (reference sequence). The ends lost 0 bases at V and 7 bases at J; junction bases unmatched: 10. The CDR3 DNA follows: TGTGCCAGCAGCTTGGGGGACAGGGTGGTTCATGGTGGCTACACCTTC. It specifies CASSLGDRVVHGGYTF.

This clone was seen a few times. The rearrangement links TRBV19 to TRBJ2-2, with TRBD1 identical over 9 bases. Germline CDR1 and CDR2: LNHDA and SQIVND (reference sequence). J was trimmed by 7 bases and V by 8 bases; bases with no gene match: 11. The CDR3 covers 15 residues. CDR3 sequence: CASRNRGRTDGELFF. The CDR3 coding sequence is TGTGCCAGTCGAAACAGGGGGCGAACTGACGGGGAGCTGTTTTTT. The full variable domain, completed using reference TRBV19 and TRBJ2-2, is DGGITQSPKYLFRKEGQNVTLSCEQNLNHDAMYWYRQDPGQGLRLIYYSQIVNDFQKGDIAEGYSVSREKKESFPLTVTSAQKNPTAFYLCASRNRGRTDGELFFGEGSRLTVL.

This clone was observed a single time. The J gene is TRBJ2-2, the V gene TRBV5-5; 11 bases align to TRBD1. The V gene's germline CDR1 is SGHKS and CDR2 YYEKEE (reference sequence). The CDR3 is made up of 15 amino acids. V dropped 4 bases and J dropped 5; count of bases not matched to a gene: 4. CDR3 region: CASSAGTGGTGELFF. The CDR3 DNA is TGTGCCAGCAGCGCCGGGACAGGGGGTACCGGGGAGCTGTTTTTT.

The chain couples TRBV19 to TRBJ1-5; 8 positions agree with TRBD1. Trimming at V came to 6 bases and at J to 3 bases, leaving 10 bases not matched to a gene. The CDR3 covers 16 residues. Germline lookup yields CDR1 LNHDA and CDR2 SQIVND (reference sequence). The CDR3 here is CASRKDRELNNQPQHF. The CDR3 DNA is TGTGCCAGTAGAAAGGACAGGGAGCTTAACAATCAGCCCCAGCATTTT.

The J gene is TRBJ2-4, the V gene TRBV19; 10 bases map to TRBD1. CDR3 length: 14 residues. Germline assignment: CDR1 LNHDA and CDR2 SQIVND (reference sequence). Trimming at V came to 7 bases and at J to 11 bases, leaving 11 bases not matched to a gene. For the CDR3, the DNA is TGTGCCAGTACCTCGACAGGGGGCGGGACTGTTCAGTACTTC. It translates to CASTSTGGGTVQYF.

This clone has just a few counts. V usage is TRBV5-1 and J usage is TRBJ1-6; possible D gene TRBD1, 6 bases. The CDR3 sequence is 14 residues long. Trimming left V 7 bases short and J 5 bases short, with 13 bases between. In germline, CDR1 is SGHRS, CDR2 YFSETQ. The CDR3, as DNA: TGCGCCAGCCGGGACACCTCAAATAATTCACCCCTCCACTTT. It encodes CASRDTSNNSPLHF.

The chain has TRBV2 and TRBJ2-3; TRBD1 might be the D (6 bases). V dropped 4 bases and J dropped 4 bases, with 12 bases sitting between them. This CDR3 spans 14 amino acids. CDR1 SNHLY and CDR2 FYNNEI come from the germline V gene. CDR3 loop: CASSVLGGPDTQYF. The CDR3 DNA follows: TGTGCCAGCAGTGTTCTAGGGGGTCCAGATACGCAGTATTTT.

In this sample, this clone turned up once. At one of its ends the junction is not consistent with the germline gene, which may arise from a read error. The chain couples TRBV5-4 to TRBJ2-5, with D uncertain. Germline CDR1 SGHNT, CDR2 YYREEE (reference sequence). There are 11 residues in the CDR3. CDR3 DNA sequence: TGTGCCAGCAGCTTGCAAGCGACCCAGTACTTC. It translates to CASSLQATQYF. Looking up the rest from reference TRBV5-4 and TRBJ2-5 gives the full variable domain: ETGVTQSPTHLIKTRGQQVTLRCSSQSGHNTVSWYQQALGQGPQFIFQYYREEENGRGNFPPRFSGLQFPNYSSELNVNALELDDSALYLCASSLQATQYFGPGTRLLVL.

A few counts support this clone. This chain links TRBV11-3 with TRBJ2-1, with D uncertain. Trimming removed 5 bases at V and 9 bases at J, with 14 bases between. The CDR3 is 13 residues long. CDR1 is SGHNT, CDR2 YENEEA, per germline. The CDR3 loop is CASSRSPDGEQFF. CDR3 coding DNA: TGTGCCAGCAGCCGTAGCCCCGACGGTGAGCAGTTCTTC.

The gene calls are TRBV28 and TRBJ1-2; 7 positions match TRBD1. V lost 8 bases and J lost 2; bases outside the gene matches: 8. Per the germline V gene, CDR1 is MDHEN and CDR2 is SYDVKM. The CDR3 totals 14 residues. CDR3 amino acids: CASDPGGRNYGYTF. Here the CDR3 DNA reads TGTGCCAGCGACCCAGGGGGGAGGAACTATGGCTACACCTTC.

This clone is a singleton in its sample. This chain connects TRBV6-1 to TRBJ1-6; 9 positions match TRBD1. Per the germline V gene, CDR1 is MNHNS and CDR2 is SASEGT. CDR3 length equals 18 residues. V lost 6 bases to trimming and J lost 5 bases; unmatched junction nucleotides: 14. CDR3 nucleotide sequence: TGTGCCAGCAGAGAAACACGGACAGGGGTTTTTAATAATTCACCCCTCCACTTT. It encodes CASRETRTGVFNNSPLHF.

This chain joins TRBV10-1 and TRBJ1-1; the match to TRBD1 covers 8 bases. The V gene's germline CDR1 is WNHNN and CDR2 SYGVQD (reference sequence). The CDR3 sequence is 18 residues long. V shed 0 bases, J shed 3 bases, and the junction held 12 bases outside the gene matches. As DNA, the CDR3 is TGCGCCAGCAGTGAGTCAAGGTTAGGACAGGGCCAATACACTGAAGCTTTCTTT. Translating gives CASSESRLGQGQYTEAFF.

The table lists this clone with a count of one. The chain is built from TRBV27 and TRBJ2-1; a weak D match, TRBD1 (5 bases). Trimming left V 0 bases short and J 1 base short, with 13 bases between. The germline V gene has CDR1 MNHEY and CDR2 SMNVEV (reference sequence). This CDR3 contains 17 residues. The CDR3 spells CASSLSNRGMSYNEQFF. The CDR3 coding sequence is TGTGCCAGCAGTTTATCGAATAGGGGTATGTCCTACAATGAGCAGTTCTTC.

J is TRBJ2-5 and V is TRBV19; TRBD1 matches at 8 bases. The CDR3 consists of 12 residues. Germline V gene sequence: CDR1 LNHDA, CDR2 SQIVND (reference sequence). The ends lost 11 bases at V and 3 bases at J; junction bases unmatched: 5. The CDR3 nucleotides are TGTGCCGCCCGGGACAGGAAAGAGACCCAGTACTTC. Protein sequence: CAARDRKETQYF.

The chain links TRBV14 to TRBJ2-1; TRBD2 matches 7 bases. V gave up 1 base and J gave up 4 bases; unmatched junction bases: 4. The CDR3 runs to 15 residues. Looked up from germline, CDR1 is SGHDN and CDR2 is FVKESK. In nucleotides, the CDR3 is TGTGCCAGCAGCCAAGTTCGGGGGGTATACAATGAGCAGTTCTTC. The encoded protein is CASSQVRGVYNEQFF.

The chain has TRBV9 and TRBJ2-1; 8 bases align to TRBD2. V lost 3 bases to trimming and J lost 7 bases; unmatched junction nucleotides: 9. Germline loops: CDR1 SGDLS, CDR2 YYNGEE. CDR3 length equals 15 residues. CDR3 sequence reads: CASSAGGAVGNEQFF. CDR3 DNA sequence: TGTGCCAGCAGCGCCGGGGGGGCAGTTGGAAATGAGCAGTTCTTC.

The chain carries TRBV28 and TRBJ1-1; 8 nucleotides line up with TRBD1. The CDR3 runs to 15 residues. The V segment lost 3 bases and the J segment 3 bases; nucleotides outside the gene matches: 6. CDR1 and CDR2 (germline): MDHEN, SYDVKM. The CDR3 region has the DNA TGTGCCAGCAGTTTGACTCACAGGGGGTACACTGAAGCTTTCTTT. Translating gives CASSLTHRGYTEAFF.

The CDR3 protein is CASNAGNNSPLHF. CDR3 DNA sequence: TGTGCCAGCAATGCGGGTAATAATTCACCCCTCCACTTT. V and J are TRBV9 and TRBJ1-6; no definite D call. V was shortened by 6 bases and J by 5 bases, with 9 bases between the two germline ends. The CDR3 has 13 amino acids. Looked up from germline, CDR1 is SGDLS and CDR2 is YYNGEE.

This chain links TRBV6-5 with TRBJ1-2; D possibly corresponds to TRBD1 (6 bases). V lost 0 bases, J lost 2 bases, and 13 bases lay in between. Germline CDR1 is MNHEY and CDR2 is SVGAGI. The CDR3 has 16 amino acids. CDR3 DNA sequence: TGTGCCAGCAGTTACTCGACAGGTGCAGCAAACTATGGCTACACCTTC. It encodes CASSYSTGAANYGYTF.

The V and J genes are TRBV3-1 (or the pseudogene TRBV3-2) and TRBJ1-5; 7 bases map to TRBD1. This CDR3 comprises 14 residues. Germline values: CDR1 LGHDT, CDR2 YNNKEL (reference sequence). V shed 2 bases and J 4 bases; nucleotides not matched to a gene: 2. CDR3 coding DNA: TGTGCCAGCAGCCAATCAGGGGGGAATCAGCCCCAGCATTTT. This codes for CASSQSGGNQPQHF.